This TCR beta chain comes out of a study of T cell responses to AZD1222 COVID-19 vaccine. In the case of this clone: Its antigen is currently unknown.

Study results and caveats: The study identified only a handful of AZD1222 recipients as seropositive at baseline. Dominant CD4 TCR responses targeted spike regions 160-218 and 743-854. It was only after the peak T cell response that any repertoires were sampled. Donors skewed white British and female; clonal diversity was possibly underestimated.

CDR3 length equals 16 residues. Germline V gene lookup returns CDR1 LGHDT and CDR2 YNNKEL (reference sequence). V gave up 0 bases and J gave up 4 bases; unmatched junction bases: 4. Assay used: immunoSEQ multiplex PCR; TCRdb lists only in-frame clones, some missing. The sample yields some 96,000 clones, roughly 90% seen once. This chain uses TRBV3-1 (or the pseudogene TRBV3-2) with TRBJ2-1, with 9 bases matching TRBD2. The receptor's source is an adult in good health. This material consisted of peripheral blood, taken on day 0 of AZD1222 vaccination. The CDR3 here is CASSQDVAGVYNEQFF. DNA of the CDR3: TGTGCCAGCAGCCAAGACGTAGCGGGAGTGTACAATGAGCAGTTCTTC.